This entry lists 17 T cell receptor beta chains sequenced from one sample in a study of immune evolution from preneoplasia to lung adenocarcinoma. Method: immunoSEQ multiplex PCR; TCRdb's copy keeps in-frame clones and lacks some. The repertoire has 3,500 to 4,000 clones, approximately 80% of them found once; the top ten carry around 12%. What was sequenced was FFPE minimally invasive lung adenocarcinoma tissue. All receptors derive from a person aged 65 to 85 with lung adenocarcinoma.

This clone was detected only a few times. This sequence joins TRBV19 and TRBJ2-7; tentatively, D is TRBD2 (6 bases). Trimming took off 3 bases at V and 3 bases at J, with 21 bases between the two ends. The CDR3 covers 17 residues. Germline V CDR1 and CDR2: LNHDA, SQIVND (reference sequence). The CDR3 is CASSIILPGGVHYEQYF. The CDR3 DNA follows: TGTGCCAGTAGTATCATCCTACCTGGCGGGGTCCACTACGAGCAGTACTTC.

This clone appeared a few times. This chain joins TRBV11-3 and TRBJ2-5, with D uncertain. CDR1 is SGHNT, CDR2 YENEEA, per germline. The CDR3 totals 15 residues. The V gene lost 4 bases and the J gene lost 4 bases, with 16 bases spanning the gap. The CDR3 is CASSSHDGVSETQYF. The CDR3 DNA reads TGTGCCAGCAGCTCCCACGATGGGGTATCAGAGACCCAGTACTTC.

The chain employs TRBV18 and TRBJ1-3; 7 positions match TRBD1. J lost 4 bases, V lost 3 bases, and 6 bases had no gene match. Germline V gene lookup returns CDR1 KGHSH and CDR2 LQKENI. This CDR3 comprises 15 residues. The CDR3 here is CASSPVDRLGNTIYF. CDR3 nucleotide sequence: TGTGCCAGCTCACCTGTGGACAGGCTAGGAAACACCATATATTTT.

This clone was picked up a small number of times. V gene TRBV28 combines with J gene TRBJ2-7; 10 bases are a match to TRBD2. J lost 6 bases, V lost 7 bases, and 15 bases had no gene match. This CDR3 is 16 amino acids long. Germline values: CDR1 MDHEN, CDR2 SYDVKM. This CDR3 is CASKGTTSGTIAEQYF. The DNA for the CDR3 is TGTGCCAGCAAGGGAACAACTAGCGGGACCATAGCCGAGCAGTACTTC.

V gene TRBV27 combines with J gene TRBJ2-1; the D is unclear. CDR3 length: 14 amino acids. With 3 bases removed from V and 7 bases from J, the gap between germline ends came to 13 bases. The germline gives CDR1 MNHEY, CDR2 SMNVEV (reference sequence). The CDR3 here is CASSFWQQNNEQFF. CDR3 coding DNA: TGTGCCAGCAGTTTTTGGCAGCAGAATAATGAGCAGTTCTTC.

The CDR3 DNA sequence: TGTGCCAGCAGCGGGGGGACAGGGAACACCGGGGAGCTGTTTTTT. Encoded protein: CASSGGTGNTGELFF. The genes are TRBV9 and TRBJ2-2, with 8 bases matching TRBD1. J lost 1 base, V lost 3 bases, and 2 bases had no gene match. CDR1 is SGDLS and CDR2 is YYNGEE in the germline V gene. This CDR3 is 15 amino acids long.

This chain links TRBV5-1 with TRBJ1-1; tentative D call: TRBD1 (6 bases). The germline gives CDR1 SGHRS, CDR2 YFSETQ. Trimming stripped 3 bases from V and 7 bases from J, with 22 bases between. This CDR3 region has 16 residues. The CDR3 region is CASSSAMVTGKIEAFF. Written as DNA, the CDR3 is TGCGCCAGCAGCTCCGCAATGGTCACAGGGAAAATTGAAGCTTTCTTT.

V usage is TRBV5-1 and J usage is TRBJ2-3; possible D gene TRBD2, 6 bases. From germline, CDR1 is SGHRS and CDR2 YFSETQ. V was pared by 0 bases and J by 1 base, with 12 bases between. The CDR3 sequence is 16 residues long. In DNA, the CDR3 is TGCGCCAGCAGCTTGGATGGGGGGTCAGGCACAGATACGCAGTATTTT. Amino acids: CASSLDGGSGTDTQYF.

V usage is TRBV28 and J usage is TRBJ2-2, with D perhaps TRBD2 (6 bases). The germline V gene has CDR1 MDHEN and CDR2 SYDVKM. Trimming cost V 2 bases and J 2 bases, with 9 bases left between them. CDR3 size: 15 residues. The CDR3 spells CASSLGGINTGELFF. The DNA of the CDR3 is TGTGCCAGCAGTTTAGGGGGGATTAACACCGGGGAGCTGTTTTTT. The entire variable domain, with the rest obtained from reference TRBV28 and TRBJ2-2, is as follows: DVKVTQSSRYLVKRTGEKVFLECVQDMDHENMFWYRQDPGLGLRLIYFSYDVKMKEKGDIPEGYSVSREKKERFSLILESASTNQTSMYLCASSLGGINTGELFFGEGSRLTVL.

The rearrangement links TRBV10-3 to TRBJ2-7; TRBD2 might be the D (5 bases). CDR1 is ENHRY and CDR2 is SYGVKD in the germline V gene. The CDR3 is 14 amino acids. Trimming shortened V by 2 bases and J by 3 bases, and 11 bases separated the two germline ends. CDR3 bases: TGTGCCATCAGTGAGCGGGAACTTATCTACGAGCAGTACTTC. Protein product: CAISERELIYEQYF.

The V and J genes are TRBV6-6 and TRBJ2-7, with D maybe TRBD1 (6 bases). The V and J ends lost 7 bases and 3 bases respectively, with 19 bases between them. Germline-derived CDR1 and CDR2 are MNHNY and SVGAGI (reference sequence). The CDR3 is 15 amino acids. The CDR3 reads CASNQGRRLNYEQYF. The CDR3 DNA follows: TGTGCCAGCAATCAGGGGCGCCGCCTCAACTACGAGCAGTACTTC.

This clone was seen a few times. The gene calls are TRBV11-2 and TRBJ1-4; TRBD1 might be the D (6 bases). Germline V CDR1 and CDR2: SGHAT, FQNNGV. V lost 0 bases to trimming and J lost 7 bases, with 12 bases between them. The CDR3 covers 15 residues. CDR3 nucleotide sequence: TGTGCCAGCAGCTTAGAACCAGGGGCTCGTGAAAAACTGTTTTTT. Translating gives CASSLEPGAREKLFF.

This clone has just one count. The chain is built from TRBV2 and TRBJ2-1, with D unclear. The germline gives CDR1 SNHLY, CDR2 FYNNEI. Trimming removed 7 bases from V and 7 bases from J, with 11 bases in between. The CDR3 totals 12 residues. For the CDR3, the DNA is TGTGCCAGCAATCAATGGGGTAATGAGCAGTTCTTC. Residues: CASNQWGNEQFF. The entire variable domain, with the rest obtained from reference TRBV2 and TRBJ2-1, is as follows: EPEVTQTPSHQVTQMGQEVILRCVPISNHLYFYWYRQILGQKVEFLVSFYNNEISEKSEIFDDQFSVERPDGSNFTLKIRSTKLEDSAMYFCASNQWGNEQFFGPGTRLTVL.

This clone was observed a few times. The CDR3 protein is CASSGLAGGNEQFF. The CDR3 DNA reads TGTGCCAGCAGTGGGCTAGCGGGGGGAAATGAGCAGTTCTTC. J is TRBJ2-1 and V is TRBV6-4, with 11 bases fitting TRBD2. The length of the CDR3 is 14 residues. With V trimmed by 4 bases and J by 7 bases, 3 bases remained unmatched. Germline V CDR1 and CDR2: MRHNA, SNTAGT.

The chain carries TRBV7-9 and TRBJ1-2; D might be TRBD1 (6 bases). This CDR3 is built from 15 residues. Germline loops: CDR1 SEHNR, CDR2 FQNEAQ (reference sequence). The V gene lost 5 bases and the J gene lost 9 bases, with 22 bases spanning the gap. DNA of the CDR3: TGTGCCAGCAGCCTGGGGGCGGCAGGCGACGTGAGCTACACCTTC. Translation gives CASSLGAAGDVSYTF.

This clone was recorded once. V is TRBV23-1 and J is TRBJ1-4; unclear D gene. TRBV23-1 has ORF status, its function being uncertain. The V and J ends lost 0 bases and 8 bases respectively, with 7 bases between them. The length of the CDR3 is 13 residues. DNA of the CDR3: TGCGCCAGCAGTCAATCGAGGTTAGAAAAACTGTTTTTT. Translated, it gives CASSQSRLEKLFF.

This chain joins TRBV11-2 and TRBJ2-7; D is uncertain. V was clipped by 1 base and J by 6 bases, with 16 bases between them. The CDR3 sequence is 15 residues long. The germline V gene has CDR1 SGHAT and CDR2 FQNNGV. The CDR3, as DNA: TGTGCCAGCAGCTTAGTTACTGGGATTGTTGTCGAGCAGTACTTC. It yields the protein CASSLVTGIVVEQYF.